Listed below are T cell receptor beta chains from one sample, sequenced in a study of cytomegalovirus exposure and HLA in healthy donors. Method: immunoSEQ multiplex PCR; TCRdb's copy keeps in-frame clones and lacks some. The sample lists approximately 120,000 clones; roughly 95% were seen once. The sequencing sample was made of PBMCs. The receptors were sampled from a man aged 18 to 29 in good health and CMV-seronegative. The conserved cysteine and the conserved F or W are not part of the CDR3 here. A D gene is named only where the DNA matches it firmly. A row's size may be missing; if present it is once, few, many or a size class.

clone_size,v_call,j_call,d_call,cdr3_aa
NA,TRBV11-3,TRBJ2-5,NA,ASSLDGVETQY
NA,TRBV27,TRBJ1-4,TRBD1,ASSLWTGRGEKLF
NA,TRBV7-9,TRBJ1-4,NA,ASSRGTALTNEKLF
NA,TRBV30,TRBJ1-1,TRBD1,AWSSGRGRWNTEAF
NA,TRBV9,TRBJ1-1,TRBD1,ASSRQGVEAF
NA,TRBV11-2,TRBJ2-7,TRBD1,ASSLGTGAYEQY
NA,TRBV11-3,TRBJ2-3,NA,ASSQRSGAADTQY
NA,TRBV11-3,TRBJ1-2,TRBD1,ASSLGQDTPHGGYT
once,TRBV4-1,TRBJ2-7,TRBD1,ASSQDVRTGQGVLN
NA,TRBV28,TRBJ2-7,NA,ASSFSQQVTEQY
NA,TRBV27,TRBJ1-1,NA,ASSSGRLRETEAF